These 31 T cell receptor beta chains were sequenced from one sample in a study of blood T cell repertoires in COVID-19. Assay used: immunoSEQ multiplex PCR; TCRdb lists only in-frame clones, some missing. The top ten hold 9.5% to 15% of the sample, which has 150,000 to 200,000 clones, approximately 80% seen once. Sample: PBMCs or T cells enriched from blood (not recorded which). These receptors were obtained from a man between 50 and 59 years old who had recovered from COVID-19.

The J gene is TRBJ1-2, the V gene TRBV6-1; D is possibly TRBD1 (6 bases). Germline CDR1 MNHNS, CDR2 SASEGT. The CDR3 spans 15 residues. The germline V and J ends were trimmed by 2 bases and 7 bases, with 17 bases remaining between them. The CDR3 coding sequence is TGTGCCAGCAGTGAACTCCCAGGACAGATGGCTGGCTACACCTTC. This encodes CASSELPGQMAGYTF.

This chain uses TRBV7-9 with TRBJ1-1, with 7 bases lining up with TRBD1. With V trimmed by 0 bases and J by 2 bases, 6 bases remained unmatched. Germline-derived CDR1 and CDR2 are SEHNR and FQNEAQ (reference sequence). CDR3 length equals 16 residues. CDR3 sequence: CASSLAGGRGNTEAFF. The DNA for the CDR3 is TGTGCCAGCAGCTTAGCAGGGGGCCGGGGAAACACTGAAGCTTTCTTT.

A note on this clone: Distinct nucleotide sequences in the sample also encode this CDR3. This chain links TRBV19 with TRBJ2-1; D is possibly TRBD2 (7 bases). CDR1 LNHDA and CDR2 SQIVND come from the germline V gene (reference sequence). This CDR3 is built from 16 residues. The ends were cut back, 6 bases at V and 2 bases at J, with 17 bases in the middle. The CDR3 spells CASRPRGARPYNEQFF. The DNA of the CDR3 is TGTGCCAGTAGACCCCGGGGGGCCCGACCCTACAATGAGCAGTTCTTC.

Comment on this clone: Other DNA sequences within the sample encode an identical CDR3. The V gene is TRBV7-9, the J gene TRBJ2-2, with a possible D match to TRBD1 (6 bases). In germline, CDR1 is SEHNR, CDR2 FQNEAQ (reference sequence). The CDR3 is made up of 14 amino acids. V lost 9 bases and J lost 4, with 15 bases in between. CDR3 sequence reads: CASTRQEFTGELFF. The DNA for the CDR3 is TGTGCCAGTACCAGACAGGAGTTCACCGGGGAGCTGTTTTTT. Full variable domain (rest looked up from reference TRBV7-9 and TRBJ2-2): DTGVSQNPRHKITKRGQNVTFRCDPISEHNRLYWYRQTLGQGPEFLTYFQNEAQLEKSRLLSDRFSAERPKGSFSTLEIQRTEQGDSAMYLCASTRQEFTGELFFGEGSRLTVL.

This clone appeared a few times. The genes are TRBV30 and TRBJ2-7; D is possibly TRBD1 (5 bases). V was clipped by 0 bases and J by 2 bases, with 8 bases between them. The CDR3 loop spans 13 amino acids. Germline V gene data show CDR1 as GTSNPN and CDR2 as SVGIG (reference sequence). Here the CDR3 DNA reads TGTGCCTGGAGTGTAGGGGTGACCTACGAGCAGTACTTC. This encodes CAWSVGVTYEQYF. Looking up the rest from reference TRBV30 and TRBJ2-7 gives the full variable domain: SQTIHQWPATLVQPVGSPLSLECTVEGTSNPNLYWYRQAAGRGLQLLFYSVGIGQISSEVPQNLSASRPQDRQFILSSKKLLLSDSGFYLCAWSVGVTYEQYFGPGTRLTVT.

The DNA for the CDR3 is TGTGCCAGCAGTTGGGCGATAAACAGGGGCACTGAAGCTTTCTTT. Its protein is CASSWAINRGTEAFF. The chain joins TRBV5-4 to TRBJ1-1; TRBD1 aligns across 7 bases. This CDR3 is built from 15 residues. V shed 5 bases, J shed 4 bases, and the junction held 11 bases outside the gene matches. Germline V gene data show CDR1 as SGHNT and CDR2 as YYREEE (reference sequence).

The V gene is TRBV19, the J gene TRBJ2-2, with 9 bases fitting TRBD1. CDR1 LNHDA and CDR2 SQIVND come from the germline V gene (reference sequence). V trimming: 5 bases; J trimming: 5 bases; junction bases outside the gene matches: 6. The CDR3 contains 15 residues. The CDR3 DNA sequence: TGTGCCAGTAGTCGCCGGGACAGGGATACCGGGGAGCTGTTTTTT. Its translation: CASSRRDRDTGELFF.

The V call is TRBV11-2, the J call TRBJ1-6; tentative D call: TRBD1 (6 bases). Germline lookup yields CDR1 SGHAT and CDR2 FQNNGV. The CDR3 has 14 amino acids. Trimming cost V 3 bases and J 10 bases, with 13 bases left between them. The CDR3 sequence is CASSFRGQESPLHF. The CDR3 nucleotides read TGTGCCAGCAGCTTCAGGGGTCAGGAGTCACCCCTCCACTTT.

The chain uses TRBV20-1 and TRBJ2-1; no clear D. The CDR3 is 11 amino acids. CDR1 and CDR2 from the germline V gene are DFQATT and SNEGSKA (reference sequence). The germline V and J ends were trimmed by 6 bases and 7 bases, with 10 bases remaining between them. The CDR3 DNA is TGCAGTGCCGCCCGTGCGAATGAGCAGTTCTTC. It yields the protein CSAARANEQFF.

The J gene is TRBJ1-3, the V gene TRBV6-2 or TRBV6-3; D is perhaps TRBD1 (6 bases). The germline gives CDR1 MNHEY, CDR2 SVGEGT. V was cut by 6 bases and J by 0 bases, with 12 bases left in between. The CDR3 runs 15 residues. The CDR3 loop reads CASSDRDTSGNTIYF. The CDR3 region has the DNA TGTGCCAGCAGCGACCGGGACACCTCTGGAAACACCATATATTTT.

A remark on this clone: Other DNA sequences in this sample translate to the same CDR3. The genes are TRBV7-2 and TRBJ1-1, with unresolved D. The germline V gene encodes CDR1 SGHTA and CDR2 FQGNSA. The V gene lost 5 bases and the J gene lost 1 base, with 8 bases spanning the gap. CDR3 size: 13 residues. CDR3 DNA sequence: TGTGCCAGCAGCCTTAATAGGAACACTGAAGCTTTCTTT. The encoded protein is CASSLNRNTEAFF.

V is TRBV28 and J is TRBJ1-1, with 9 bases that match TRBD1. The V and J ends lost 10 bases and 5 bases, in that order; junction bases with no gene match: 17. The CDR3 has 16 amino acids. Germline-derived CDR1 and CDR2 are MDHEN and SYDVKM. The DNA of the CDR3 is TGTGCCACCTCCATCGCACAGGGGGCCATAGGGACTGAAGCTTTCTTT. As protein: CATSIAQGAIGTEAFF.

The V gene is TRBV27, the J gene TRBJ2-2, with 7 bases fitting TRBD2. The germline V gene encodes CDR1 MNHEY and CDR2 SMNVEV (reference sequence). The length of the CDR3 is 13 residues. The trim removed 5 bases at V and 5 bases at J, leaving 2 bases unmatched. The CDR3 sequence is CASSRRGTGELFF. The CDR3 DNA is TGTGCCAGCAGTCGGCGGGGGACCGGGGAGCTGTTTTTT.

J is TRBJ1-5 and V is TRBV7-9; 8 bases are a match to TRBD1. Germline trimming cut 0 bases from V and 4 bases from J; bases unmatched to any gene: 2. Germline V gene lookup returns CDR1 SEHNR and CDR2 FQNEAQ (reference sequence). CDR3 size: 15 residues. CDR3 sequence: CASSLAGTGNQPQHF. The DNA for the CDR3 is TGTGCCAGCAGCTTAGCCGGGACAGGTAATCAGCCCCAGCATTTT.

The rearrangement links TRBV3-1 (or the pseudogene TRBV3-2) to TRBJ2-1, with D possibly matching TRBD2 (6 bases). Germline V gene data show CDR1 as LGHDT and CDR2 as YNNKEL (reference sequence). CDR3 size: 14 residues. With 2 bases removed from V and 9 bases from J, the gap between germline ends came to 14 bases. In DNA, the CDR3 is TGTGCCAGCAGCCAACAGGTCGACGGGAGTGAGCAGTTCTTC. This encodes CASSQQVDGSEQFF.

There are a few counts of this clone. The CDR3: CASSLLPDRGSYTEAFF. The CDR3 nucleotides are TGTGCCAGCAGTTTACTGCCCGACAGGGGCTCGTACACTGAAGCTTTCTTT. V usage is TRBV27 and J usage is TRBJ1-1; 8 nucleotides align to TRBD1. The CDR3 extends over 17 amino acids. The trim removed 2 bases at V and 3 bases at J, leaving 11 bases unmatched. CDR1 and CDR2 from the germline V gene are MNHEY and SMNVEV (reference sequence).

The chain employs TRBV5-4 and TRBJ2-2, with 11 bases matching TRBD2. The CDR3 is made up of 16 amino acids. Germline V gene lookup returns CDR1 SGHNT and CDR2 YYREEE (reference sequence). With V trimmed by 4 bases and J by 6 bases, 8 bases remained unmatched. CDR3 amino acids: CASSMWGLAAPGELFF. CDR3 nucleotide sequence: TGTGCCAGCAGCATGTGGGGACTAGCGGCCCCCGGGGAGCTGTTTTTT.

The V gene is TRBV11-2, the J gene TRBJ2-1; 8 bases line up with TRBD1. The length of the CDR3 is 19 residues. With 6 bases clipped from V and 4 bases from J, the junction kept 20 bases outside the gene matches. Germline V gene data show CDR1 as SGHAT and CDR2 as FQNNGV. The CDR3 region has the DNA TGTGCCAGCAGACCTAACGCCCCCCCAGGGGGCCCTTCATACAATGAGCAGTTCTTC. Protein product: CASRPNAPPGGPSYNEQFF.

The chain is built from TRBV7-2 and TRBJ2-1, with 9 nucleotides matching TRBD1. V lost 4 bases, J lost 4 bases, and 8 bases stayed unmatched. This CDR3 comprises 16 residues. Germline V gives CDR1 SGHTA, CDR2 FQGNSA. The chain's CDR3 is CASSSSGTGNYNEQFF. DNA for the CDR3: TGTGCCAGCAGCTCCTCCGGGACAGGGAATTACAATGAGCAGTTCTTC. The whole variable domain, filled in from reference TRBV7-2 and TRBJ2-1, reads GAGVSQSPSNKVTEKGKDVELRCDPISGHTALYWYRQSLGQGLEFLIYFQGNSAPDKSGLPSDRFSAERTGGSVSTLTIQRTQQEDSAVYLCASSSSGTGNYNEQFFGPGTRLTVL.

The J gene is TRBJ1-1, the V gene TRBV6-2 or TRBV6-3; D might be TRBD1 (6 bases). CDR1 and CDR2 from the germline V gene are MNHEY and SVGEGT. This CDR3 has 15 residues. The V and J ends lost 2 bases and 2 bases respectively, with 12 bases between them. The CDR3 nucleotides are TGTGCCAGCAGTTACCCGGGACAAGTAAACACTGAAGCTTTCTTT. This encodes CASSYPGQVNTEAFF.

The chain joins TRBV10-2 to TRBJ2-6; possibly TRBD1 for D (5 bases). The germline V gene has CDR1 WSHSY and CDR2 SAAADI. V was cut by 8 bases and J by 0 bases, with 8 bases left in between. This CDR3 is built from 14 residues. The CDR3 coding sequence is TGCGCCAGCCAGGGTGTCTCTGGGGCCAACGTCCTGACTTTC. Translation: CASQGVSGANVLTF.

V is TRBV4-1 and J is TRBJ2-1, with 10 bases identical to TRBD2. The germline V gene encodes CDR1 MGHRA and CDR2 YSYEKL. Trimming took 0 bases from V and 3 from J; bases not matched to a gene: 5. The CDR3 covers 17 residues. As DNA, the CDR3 is TGCGCCAGCAGCCAAGAATGGACTAGCGGTCTCTACAATGAGCAGTTCTTC. This encodes CASSQEWTSGLYNEQFF.

This clone showed up just a few times. The chain employs TRBV7-9 and TRBJ2-7; 11 positions match TRBD1. Germline-derived CDR1 and CDR2 are SEHNR and FQNEAQ (reference sequence). The length of the CDR3 is 17 residues. V shed 4 bases and J 0 bases; nucleotides not matched to a gene: 8. The CDR3 spells CASSSDRGQSPSYEQYF. DNA for the CDR3: TGTGCCAGCAGCTCGGACAGGGGGCAATCACCCTCCTACGAGCAGTACTTC.

V usage is TRBV29-1 and J usage is TRBJ1-2; possibly TRBD1 for D (6 bases). Germline-derived CDR1 and CDR2 are SQVTM and ANQGSEA. This CDR3 comprises 12 residues. V lost 6 bases, J lost 8 bases, and 16 bases lay in between. The CDR3 DNA reads as TGCAGCGTCACTACAGGGTCGCGGGGCTACACCTTC. It encodes CSVTTGSRGYTF.

This chain uses TRBV19 with TRBJ1-2, with unresolved D. V dropped 4 bases and J dropped 5 bases, with 8 bases sitting between them. This CDR3 region has 12 residues. Germline V CDR1 and CDR2: LNHDA, SQIVND (reference sequence). The DNA for the CDR3 is TGTGCCAGTAGTAAGAGGATGTATGGCTACACCTTC. Its translation: CASSKRMYGYTF.

The chain couples TRBV3-1 (or the pseudogene TRBV3-2) to TRBJ2-2; weak D call: TRBD2 (7 bases). The germline V gene has CDR1 LGHDT and CDR2 YNNKEL (reference sequence). The CDR3 is made up of 16 amino acids. V was trimmed by 4 bases and J by 4 bases, leaving 16 bases between them. In DNA, the CDR3 is TGTGCCAGCAGCCTGAGAGGAGGGGGGGCCACCGGGGAGCTGTTTTTT. Residues: CASSLRGGGATGELFF.

The CDR3 here is CASSLATGGTLTDTQYF. The DNA for the CDR3 is TGTGCCAGCAGCTTAGCAACCGGGGGGACCCTCACAGATACGCAGTATTTT. The rearrangement uses TRBV7-9 and TRBJ2-3; 7 bases are shared with TRBD2. After removal of 0 bases from V and 2 bases from J, the junction contained 8 bases not matched to a gene. Per germline, CDR1 SEHNR and CDR2 FQNEAQ (reference sequence). This CDR3 has 17 residues.

V usage is TRBV3-1 (or the pseudogene TRBV3-2) and J usage is TRBJ1-5; no firm D call. CDR1 LGHDT and CDR2 YNNKEL come from the germline V gene (reference sequence). The V and J ends lost 1 base and 11 bases respectively, with 9 bases between them. The CDR3 spans 12 residues. The CDR3 spells CASSQAEGAQHF. As DNA, the CDR3 is TGTGCCAGCAGCCAAGCGGAGGGAGCCCAGCATTTT.

As regards this clone: One end of the junction is discordant with germline, which a read error may explain. The chain is built from TRBV18 and TRBJ2-5, with D tentatively TRBD2 (5 bases). Germline lookup yields CDR1 KGHSH and CDR2 LQKENI. This CDR3 spans 13 amino acids. The CDR3 sequence: CATSTGVGETQYF. CDR3 DNA sequence: TGTGCCACCTCAACCGGGGTGGGAGAGACCCAGTACTTC.

The gene calls are TRBV7-2 and TRBJ1-1, with D maybe TRBD1 (5 bases). CDR1 is SGHTA and CDR2 is FQGNSA in the germline V gene. The CDR3 totals 14 residues. Trimming pared 5 bases from V and 1 base from J, leaving 11 bases between. DNA for the CDR3: TGTGCCAGCAGCCTAACCGGGGGGAACACTGAAGCTTTCTTT. It specifies CASSLTGGNTEAFF.

The chain is built from TRBV19 and TRBJ1-3, with TRBD1 matching 11 bases. This CDR3 comprises 16 residues. With V trimmed by 4 bases and J by 0 bases, 2 bases remained unmatched. Germline V gene sequence: CDR1 LNHDA, CDR2 SQIVND (reference sequence). CDR3 sequence (DNA): TGTGCCAGTAGTACGGACAGGGGGCTCTCTGGAAACACCATATATTTT. Its protein product is CASSTDRGLSGNTIYF.